This T cell receptor beta chain was documented in a study of cytomegalovirus exposure and HLA in healthy donors. Notes on this clone: Its target is unknown.

The study ran its PCR with 60 Vbeta and 13 Jbeta primers. Original processing notes: Tens of millions of unique TCR beta chains, roughly 10 million shared, were counted in a later analysis. TCRdb's copy holds only in-frame clones and misses some; the assay was immunoSEQ multiplex PCR. V and J calls plus clone size are reproduced from that table; the DNA served to infer D and trimming. The sample lists about 190,000 clones, roughly 80% occurring once. Study findings and constraints: HLA alleles were associated with some 17,000 TCR beta sequences in a later analysis at 0.05 false discovery rate.

CDR3 length: 15 residues. Germline trimming cut 3 bases from V and 6 bases from J; bases unmatched to any gene: 4. The germline V gene encodes CDR1 WNHNN and CDR2 SYGVQD (reference sequence). The sample was PBMCs. The source is a young woman in good health and CMV-seronegative. The rearrangement uses TRBV10-1 and TRBJ1-4, with TRBD1 identical over 10 bases. The CDR3 here is CASSDGGTGDEKLFF. The CDR3 DNA reads TGCGCCAGCAGTGACGGAGGGACAGGGGATGAAAAACTGTTTTTT.